The present T cell receptor beta chain was sequenced within a study of cytomegalovirus exposure and HLA in healthy donors. Regarding the study as a whole: Most of the TCR beta V segments (in an earlier analysis) were productive either about 87% or about 30% of the time. Accounts indicate the classifier identified cytomegalovirus status with strong specificity and sensitivity. It was taken for granted in presence/absence analyses that sequencing depth across donors was roughly uniform.

Amplification used 60 Vbeta primers and 13 Jbeta primers. Repertoires were generated with immunoSEQ multiplex PCR, while TCRdb's copy carries only in-frame clones and drops some. The sample consists of over 100,000 clones, approximately 8.8% of them appearing once. The table lists this clone with a few counts. Its antigen is unidentified. J lost 2 bases, V lost 5 bases, and 11 bases had no gene match. The CDR3 has 16 residues. CDR1 is SGHTA and CDR2 is FQGNSA in the germline V gene. Sample: PBMCs. This rearrangement joins TRBV7-2 to TRBJ2-7; 8 nucleotides agree with TRBD1. This receptor was identified in a man aged 40-49 years in good health and CMV-seronegative. CDR3 coding DNA: TGTGCCAGCAGCCCATTGGGACAGGTGATACCCTACGAGCAGTACTTC. This encodes CASSPLGQVIPYEQYF.